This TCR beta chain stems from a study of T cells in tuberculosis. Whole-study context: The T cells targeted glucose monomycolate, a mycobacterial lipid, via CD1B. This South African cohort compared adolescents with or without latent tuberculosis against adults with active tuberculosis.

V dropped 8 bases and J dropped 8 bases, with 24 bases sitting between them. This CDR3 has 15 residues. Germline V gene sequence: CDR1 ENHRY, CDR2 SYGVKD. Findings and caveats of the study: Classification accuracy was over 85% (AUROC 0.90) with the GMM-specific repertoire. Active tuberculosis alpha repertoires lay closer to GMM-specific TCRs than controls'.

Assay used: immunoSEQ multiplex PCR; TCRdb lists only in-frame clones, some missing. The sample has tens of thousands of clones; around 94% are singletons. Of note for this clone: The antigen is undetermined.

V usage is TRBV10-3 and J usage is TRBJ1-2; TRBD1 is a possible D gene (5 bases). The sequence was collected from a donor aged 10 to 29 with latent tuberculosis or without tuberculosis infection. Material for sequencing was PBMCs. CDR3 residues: CAILPDPGGEGGYTF. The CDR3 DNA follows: TGTGCCATCCTACCTGATCCCGGAGGGGAAGGCGGCTACACCTTC.